This TCR beta chain is drawn from a study of read filtering for tumor transcriptome and immune sequencing. Germline V gene data show CDR1 as MGHRA and CDR2 as YSYEKL. The CDR3 runs 17 residues. The V end lost 3 bases, the J end lost 2 bases, and 17 bases lay between the germline ends. Molecular barcoded adaptors covering alpha/delta and beta/gamma chains were used on roughly 370 ng RNA. TCRdb re-analysed the reads in MiXCR, keeping a single row per CDR3 protein. The top ten hold more than 70% of the sample, which has 14,000 to 15,000 distinct CDR3 sequences, about a fifth seen once. This TCR was sampled from a donor aged 40 or older with multiple myeloma. Sequenced input: a population of CD138-negative cells sorted from bone marrow. The rearrangement joins TRBV4-1 to TRBJ1-5, with D possibly being TRBD1 (6 bases). CDR3 nucleotides: TGCGCCAGCAGCCAGGGGATTGCGGCAGGGGGCAATCAGCCCCAGCATTTT. Translating gives CASSQGIAAGGNQPQHF.